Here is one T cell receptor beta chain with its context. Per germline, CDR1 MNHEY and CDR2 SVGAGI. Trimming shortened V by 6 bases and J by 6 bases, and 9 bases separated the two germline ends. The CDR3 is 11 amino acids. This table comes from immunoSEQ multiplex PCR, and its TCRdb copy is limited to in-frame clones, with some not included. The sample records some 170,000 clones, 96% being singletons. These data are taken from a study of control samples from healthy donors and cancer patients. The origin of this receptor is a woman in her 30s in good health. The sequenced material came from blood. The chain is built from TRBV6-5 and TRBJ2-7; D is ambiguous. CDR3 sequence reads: CASSYTGEQYF. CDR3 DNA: TGTGCCAGCAGCTACACGGGCGAGCAGTACTTC.